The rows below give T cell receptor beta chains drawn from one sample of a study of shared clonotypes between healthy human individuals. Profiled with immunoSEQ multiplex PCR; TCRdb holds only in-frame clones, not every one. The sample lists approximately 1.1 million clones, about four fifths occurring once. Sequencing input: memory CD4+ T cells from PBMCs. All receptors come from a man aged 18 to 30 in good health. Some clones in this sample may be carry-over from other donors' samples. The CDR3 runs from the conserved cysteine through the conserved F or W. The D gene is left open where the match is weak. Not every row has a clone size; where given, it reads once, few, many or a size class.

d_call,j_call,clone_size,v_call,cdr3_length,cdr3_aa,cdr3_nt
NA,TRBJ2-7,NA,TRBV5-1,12,CASSLGRYEQYF,TGCGCCAGCAGCTTGGGCAGGTACGAGCAGTACTTC
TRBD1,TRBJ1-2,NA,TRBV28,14,CASSGQGPHYGYTF,TGTGCCAGCAGTGGACAGGGACCTCACTATGGCTACACCTTC
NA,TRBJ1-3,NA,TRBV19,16,CASSIFGSGSGNTIYF,TGTGCCAGTAGTATCTTTGGGTCCGGATCTGGAAACACCATATATTTT
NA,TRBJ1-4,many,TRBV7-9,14,CASSVATENEKLFF,TGTGCCAGCAGCGTAGCTACAGAGAATGAAAAACTGTTTTTT
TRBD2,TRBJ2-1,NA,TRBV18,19,CASSDGLAGGASSYNEQFF,TGTGCCAGCTCAGACGGACTAGCGGGAGGCGCGAGCTCCTACAATGAGCAGTTCTTC
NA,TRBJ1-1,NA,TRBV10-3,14,CAISESGGNTEAFF,TGTGCCATCAGTGAGTCCGGTGGGAACACTGAAGCTTTCTTT
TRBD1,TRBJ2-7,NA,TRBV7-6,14,CASSDPGQTYEQYF,TGTGCCAGCAGCGATCCGGGACAGACCTACGAGCAGTACTTC
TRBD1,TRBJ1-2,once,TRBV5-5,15,CASSSRQGGSYGYTF,TGTGCCAGCAGCTCTAGACAGGGTGGTTCGTATGGCTACACCTTC
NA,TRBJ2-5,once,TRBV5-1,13,CASSWMGGETQYF,TGCGCCAGCAGCTGGATGGGGGGAGAGACCCAGTACTTC
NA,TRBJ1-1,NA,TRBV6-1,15,CASSEWDLPGTEAFF,TGTGCCAGCAGTGAATGGGACCTACCCGGGACTGAAGCTTTCTTT
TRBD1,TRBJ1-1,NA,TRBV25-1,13,CATRGWTNTEAFF,TGTGCCACCAGGGGGTGGACGAACACTGAAGCTTTCTTT
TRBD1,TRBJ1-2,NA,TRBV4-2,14,CASSPGQGIYGYTF,TGTGCCAGCAGCCCGGGACAGGGGATCTATGGCTACACCTTC
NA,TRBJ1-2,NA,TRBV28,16,CASNSESLGGNYGYTF,TGTGCCAGCAATTCCGAGAGCCTCGGGGGGAACTATGGCTACACCTTC
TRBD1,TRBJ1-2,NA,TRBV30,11,CAWRDRDGYTF,TGTGCCTGGAGGGACAGGGATGGCTACACCTTC
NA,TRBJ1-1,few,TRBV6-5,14,CASSSGARNTEAFF,TGTGCCAGCAGTTCGGGGGCGAGGAACACTGAAGCTTTCTTT
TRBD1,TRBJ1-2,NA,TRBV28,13,CASSPGTGRRYTF,TGTGCCAGCAGTCCCGGGACAGGGCGACGCTACACCTTC
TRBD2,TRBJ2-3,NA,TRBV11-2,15,CASSWSGRVIGTQYF,TGTGCCAGCAGCTGGAGCGGGAGGGTAATTGGTACGCAGTATTTT
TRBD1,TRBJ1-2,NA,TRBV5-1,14,CASSSGTGTYGYTF,TGCGCCAGCAGCTCCGGGACAGGGACCTATGGCTACACCTTC
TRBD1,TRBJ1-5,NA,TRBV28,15,CASTAVQGVSQPQHF,TGTGCCAGCACTGCGGTCCAGGGGGTGAGTCAGCCCCAGCATTTT
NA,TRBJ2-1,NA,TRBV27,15,CASSRRHTQVNEQFF,TGTGCCAGCAGTAGAAGGCATACTCAGGTTAATGAGCAGTTCTTC